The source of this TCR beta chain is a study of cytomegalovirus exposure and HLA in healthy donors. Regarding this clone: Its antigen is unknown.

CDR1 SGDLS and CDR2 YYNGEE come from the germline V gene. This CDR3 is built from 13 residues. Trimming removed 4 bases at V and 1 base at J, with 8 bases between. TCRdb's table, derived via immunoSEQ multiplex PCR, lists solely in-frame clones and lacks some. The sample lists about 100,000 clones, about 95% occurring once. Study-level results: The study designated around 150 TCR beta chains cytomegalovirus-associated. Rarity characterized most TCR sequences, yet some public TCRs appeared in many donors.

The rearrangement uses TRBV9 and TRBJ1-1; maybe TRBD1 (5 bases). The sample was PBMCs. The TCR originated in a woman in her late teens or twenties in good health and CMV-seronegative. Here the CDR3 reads CASSRDRNTEAFF. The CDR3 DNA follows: TGTGCCAGCAGCAGAGACAGGAACACTGAAGCTTTCTTT.